Below are 2 T cell receptor beta chains sequenced from a single sample in a study of blood T cell repertoires in COVID-19. TCRdb's copy holds only in-frame clones and misses some; the assay was immunoSEQ multiplex PCR. This table has approximately 140,000 clones, around 89% appearing once. The sequenced sample was peripheral blood. These receptors were obtained from an older man with active COVID-19.

The chain combines TRBV7-3 with TRBJ2-5, with 9 bases identical to TRBD1. Germline V CDR1 and CDR2: SGHTA, FQGTGA. V gave up 2 bases and J gave up 4 bases; unmatched junction bases: 5. This CDR3 comprises 15 residues. This CDR3 is CASSLGTGYLETQYF. The CDR3 nucleotides are TGTGCCAGCAGCTTAGGGACAGGGTATTTAGAGACCCAGTACTTC.

This clone was seen a single time. This sequence joins TRBV30 and TRBJ2-1, with a possible D match to TRBD1 (5 bases). Between the trimmed V and J ends, which lost 4 bases and 0 bases, there was a span of 10 bases. Germline assignment: CDR1 GTSNPN and CDR2 SVGIG (reference sequence). The CDR3 loop spans 14 amino acids. CDR3 nucleotide sequence: TGTGCCTGGACCAGGGATATCTCCTACAATGAGCAGTTCTTC. This gives the protein CAWTRDISYNEQFF.